This TCR beta chain derives from a study of cytomegalovirus exposure and HLA in healthy donors. With regard to this clone: What it recognizes is unknown.

Primers for the PCR totalled 60 Vbeta and 13 Jbeta. Using immunoSEQ multiplex PCR, the repertoire was profiled, and TCRdb retains in-frame clones only, with some absent. The sample contains around 95,000 clones, roughly 80% of which appear only once. Study outcomes and limitations: According to the study, 160 or so TCR beta chains were cytomegalovirus-associated. Follow-up analysis later connected one missense variant in DCLRE1C with trimming of TCR beta V- and J-genes. Reports state that TCR beta sequences accurately predicted most subjects' HLA-A and HLA-B alleles. Later analysis suggested most CMV-associated TCR beta chains were HLA-restricted.

The CDR3 loop spans 16 amino acids. CDR1 is SGHDN, CDR2 FVKESK, per germline. V was pared by 2 bases and J by 3 bases, with 7 bases of the junction left unmatched. Material for sequencing was PBMCs. The V call is TRBV14, the J call TRBJ2-5, with 9 bases matching TRBD1. The receptor was isolated from a man aged 25-45 years in good health and CMV-seropositive. As DNA, the CDR3 is TGTGCCAGCAGCCAAAGGGGGGACAGGGCCAAAGAGACCCAGTACTTC. Protein product: CASSQRGDRAKETQYF.